Below, one T cell receptor beta chain is given with its context. Its antigen is not known. The data originate from a study of T cell responses to AZD1222 COVID-19 vaccine. Study observations and caveats: Vaccine-associated CD4 TCRs ranged over spike, dominating at 160-218 and 743-854. The reported proportion of spike-specific TCRs targeting unmutated variant regions was nearly half. Of the AZD1222 recipients, only 5 to 7 were seropositive at baseline.

The assay was immunoSEQ multiplex PCR, and TCRdb's table has in-frame clones only and misses some. Of over 150,000 clones in the sample, around 88% were seen once. This TCR derives from an adult who received the AZD1222 COVID-19 vaccine. Sequences were derived from peripheral blood, sampled 28 days after the second AZD1222 dose.

The CDR3 nucleotides read TGTGCCAGCAGCGAAGGTGGGGGGCGATCCTACGAGCAGTACTTC. This sequence encodes CASSEGGGRSYEQYF. The V gene is TRBV7-6, the J gene TRBJ2-7, with D perhaps matching TRBD1 or TRBD2 (6 bases each). V gave up 5 bases and J gave up 1 base, with 15 bases separating them. The germline V gene has CDR1 SGHVS and CDR2 FNYEAQ. This CDR3 comprises 15 residues.